The rows below give T cell receptor beta chains drawn from one sample of a study of T cells of healthy individuals. MiXCR was run by TCRdb on the 5' RACE reads, yielding one entry per CDR3 protein. The sample includes 55,000 to 65,000 distinct CDR3 sequences, roughly 16% of them seen just once. These receptors were obtained from a human donor in good health. Both conserved end residues are part of each CDR3. The order of the fields is D gene, V gene, J gene, clone size, CDR3 DNA, CDR3 protein. A D gene is named only where the DNA matches it firmly. Clone size is not always given. Where it is, it says once, few, many or a class for expanded clones.

D: NA; V: TRBV9; J: TRBJ1-1; size: many; DNA: TGTGCCAGCAGCGTAACCTCGAACACTGAAGCTTTCTTT; CDR3: CASSVTSNTEAFF
D: TRBD2; V: TRBV6-5; J: TRBJ2-1; size: many; DNA: TGTGCCAGCAGTACCAGGACTAGAGGGCCCAATGAGCAGTTCTTC; CDR3: CASSTRTRGPNEQFF
D: TRBD1; V: TRBV11-1; J: TRBJ2-7; size: many; DNA: TGTGCCAGCAGCCTGCAAACAGGGGGCGAGCAGTACTTC; CDR3: CASSLQTGGEQYF
D: NA; V: TRBV6-5; J: TRBJ1-1; size: few; DNA: TGTGCCAGCAGTCAACTTCTCCCCCATGAGCTGGGGAACACTGAAGCTTTCTTT; CDR3: CASSQLLPHELGNTEAFF
D: NA; V: TRBV4-3; J: TRBJ2-5; size: NA; DNA: TGCGCCAGCAGCCAAGAAGCGAATTTTCGGGGGTCGGAGACCCAGTACTTC; CDR3: CASSQEANFRGSETQYF
D: TRBD1; V: TRBV4-2; J: TRBJ1-4; size: few; DNA: TGTGCCAGCAGCCAGGACAGGGTTGATGAAAAACTGTTTTTT; CDR3: CASSQDRVDEKLFF
D: NA; V: TRBV7-9; J: TRBJ2-7; size: many; DNA: TGTGCCAGCAGCCCTAACAGGGTGTGGTACTTC; CDR3: CASSPNRVWYF
D: NA; V: TRBV29-1; J: TRBJ2-5; size: many; DNA: TGCAGCGTTGAAGATGGTGGACAACGGGGGACCCAGTACTTC; CDR3: CSVEDGGQRGTQYF
D: TRBD1; V: TRBV20-1; J: TRBJ1-4; size: many; DNA: TGCAGTGCTAGTAGAGGAGCGGGACAGCGTATTAATGAAAAACTGTTTTTT; CDR3: CSASRGAGQRINEKLFF
D: TRBD2; V: TRBV10-3; J: TRBJ2-1; size: many; DNA: TGTGCCATCAGTGAGTTCCGAGCGGGAGGCAATGAGCAGTTCTTC; CDR3: CAISEFRAGGNEQFF
D: NA; V: TRBV28; J: TRBJ2-7; size: many; DNA: TGTGCCAGCAGCTCCTACGAAAAGACAACTTCCTACGAGCAGTACTTC; CDR3: CASSSYEKTTSYEQYF
D: TRBD2; V: TRBV6-2/TRBV6-3; J: TRBJ2-1; size: many; DNA: TGTGCCAGCAGTTACATGGCGGGGGGCCTCTACAATGAGCAGTTCTTC; CDR3: CASSYMAGGLYNEQFF
D: NA; V: TRBV20-1; J: TRBJ2-5; size: many; DNA: TGCAGTGCCAGGCATCAGGTTGGGATGGAGACCCAGTACTTC; CDR3: CSARHQVGMETQYF
D: TRBD1; V: TRBV27; J: TRBJ1-4; size: few; DNA: TGTGCCAGCAGTTTACGGACAGGGGGCGTGGGTGAAAAACTGTTTTTT; CDR3: CASSLRTGGVGEKLFF
D: TRBD2; V: TRBV11-2; J: TRBJ2-1; size: many; DNA: TGTGCCAGCAGATCTCATAAAGCGGGGGATGAGCAGTTCTTC; CDR3: CASRSHKAGDEQFF
D: TRBD1; V: TRBV24-1; J: TRBJ2-1; size: few; DNA: TGTGCCACCAGTGAGGGACAGGGGGCACCCGCCTACAATGAGCAGTTCTTC; CDR3: CATSEGQGAPAYNEQFF
D: NA; V: TRBV6-1; J: TRBJ2-1; size: many; DNA: TGTGCCAGCCCTGTGGACCAGAACAACAATGAGCAGTTCTTC; CDR3: CASPVDQNNNEQFF
D: NA; V: TRBV20-1; J: TRBJ2-7; size: many; DNA: TGCAGTGGCGTACCGGGGGGCTTCTCCTACGAGCAGTACTTC; CDR3: CSGVPGGFSYEQYF
D: NA; V: TRBV4-3; J: TRBJ1-5; size: many; DNA: TGCGCCAGCAGCCAAGATGGCACTCGGCGTCAGCCCCAGCATTTT; CDR3: CASSQDGTRRQPQHF
D: NA; V: TRBV20-1; J: TRBJ2-1; size: NA; DNA: TGCAGTGCTATTCGGGGGGCGGGCTCCTACAATGAGCAGTTCTTC; CDR3: CSAIRGAGSYNEQFF
D: NA; V: TRBV25-1; J: TRBJ2-7; size: many; DNA: TGTGCCAGCAGTGGGATCGACAGGCGTCCATACGAGCAGTACTTC; CDR3: CASSGIDRRPYEQYF
D: NA; V: TRBV6-5; J: TRBJ2-7; size: NA; DNA: TGTGCCAGCAGCTACAGGGGGGGGGACGAGCAGTACTTC; CDR3: CASSYRGGDEQYF
D: TRBD1; V: TRBV20-1; J: TRBJ2-7; size: many; DNA: TGCAGTGTCGCACCCGGGACAGGGGGCGACGAGCAGTACTTC; CDR3: CSVAPGTGGDEQYF
D: TRBD2; V: TRBV5-1; J: TRBJ2-1; size: many; DNA: TGCGCCAGCAGCTCTAGCGGGGGGTTTAATGAGCAGTTCTTC; CDR3: CASSSSGGFNEQFF
D: NA; V: TRBV12-3/TRBV12-4; J: TRBJ2-3; size: few; DNA: TGTGCCAGCAGTTCCTCAGTAGATACGCAGTATTTT; CDR3: CASSSSVDTQYF
D: NA; V: TRBV4-1; J: TRBJ1-1; size: NA; DNA: TGCGCCAGCAGCCAATTCTGGACCGGGACTGAAGCTTTCTTT; CDR3: CASSQFWTGTEAFF
D: NA; V: TRBV10-2; J: TRBJ2-1; size: many; DNA: TGCGCCAGCAGTGATGGGGGGCGGTCCTACAATGAGCAGTTCTTC; CDR3: CASSDGGRSYNEQFF
D: TRBD1; V: TRBV5-6; J: TRBJ1-1; size: few; DNA: TGTGCCAGCAGCTCGCCCGGGACAGGGCTTGAAGCTTTCTTT; CDR3: CASSSPGTGLEAFF
D: NA; V: TRBV12-5; J: TRBJ2-3; size: many; DNA: TGTGCTAGTGGTCCCAGTAATTTAGAAAATACGCAGTATTTT; CDR3: CASGPSNLENTQYF
D: TRBD2; V: TRBV6-2/TRBV6-3; J: TRBJ2-1; size: few; DNA: TGTGCCAGCAGTTACTCAGTGCTAGCGGTCAATGAGCAGTTCTTC; CDR3: CASSYSVLAVNEQFF
D: NA; V: TRBV4-1; J: TRBJ1-1; size: few; DNA: TGCGCCAGCAGCCGTACGTTGAAAACTGAAGCTTTCTTT; CDR3: CASSRTLKTEAFF
D: NA; V: TRBV7-2; J: TRBJ2-7; size: few; DNA: TGTGCCAGCAGCGACCAACGGAACAGGGCCTACGAGCAGTACTTC; CDR3: CASSDQRNRAYEQYF
D: NA; V: TRBV6-5; J: TRBJ1-6; size: NA; DNA: TGTGCCGGCAGTTACTCGATCATCATCGTACCGAATTCACCCCTCCACTTT; CDR3: CAGSYSIIIVPNSPLHF
D: NA; V: TRBV9; J: TRBJ2-1; size: many; DNA: TGTGCCAGCAGCGTCCAAGCGGGCTCAGGTGGAGAGCAGTTCTTC; CDR3: CASSVQAGSGGEQFF
D: TRBD1; V: TRBV3-1; J: TRBJ2-3; size: NA; DNA: TGTGCCAGCAGCGAGACAGGGGGCACAGATACGCAGTATTTT; CDR3: CASSETGGTDTQYF
D: NA; V: TRBV20-1; J: TRBJ1-4; size: many; DNA: TGCAGTGCGCCAGAGCCAGGGGAAAAACTGTTTTTT; CDR3: CSAPEPGEKLFF
D: NA; V: TRBV20-1; J: TRBJ2-5; size: NA; DNA: TGCAGTGCTAGAGATAGGGACCCTACCGTCCAAGAGACCCAGTACTTC; CDR3: CSARDRDPTVQETQYF
D: NA; V: TRBV7-8; J: TRBJ1-2; size: NA; DNA: TGTGCCAGCAGCATACAGAACTATGGCTACACCTTC; CDR3: CASSIQNYGYTF